The clone carrying this T cell receptor beta chain was observed once. These data come from a study of shared clonotypes between healthy human individuals. In the study overall: Researchers drew samples from two women and a few men aged 18 to 49. CD4 naive and CD4 memory each took three plates per donor, while CD8 naive took two and CD8 memory one.

Profiled with immunoSEQ multiplex PCR; TCRdb holds only in-frame clones, not every one. The data contain fewer than 850,000 clones, around 96% of them singletons. Naive CD8 cells lacked CD45RO, underwent positive selection for CCR7 and left out terminally differentiated effector memory CD45RA+ cells. Donors were Caucasian adults residing in Nashville, Tennessee, USA. Sample: naive CD8+ T cells sorted from blood. This TCR came from a man aged 25-45 years in good health.

CDR3 sequence: CAWTRTGGAGANVLTF. The CDR3 DNA is TGTGCCTGGACACGGACAGGGGGCGCTGGGGCCAACGTCCTGACTTTC. The genes are TRBV30 and TRBJ2-6; 11 nucleotides agree with TRBD1. This CDR3 comprises 16 residues. CDR1 is GTSNPN, CDR2 SVGIG, per germline (reference sequence). Trimming removed 4 bases from V and 2 bases from J; junction bases left unmatched: 4. The variable domain in full, completed from reference TRBV30 and TRBJ2-6, reads SQTIHQWPATLVQPVGSPLSLECTVEGTSNPNLYWYRQAAGRGLQLLFYSVGIGQISSEVPQNLSASRPQDRQFILSSKKLLLSDSGFYLCAWTRTGGAGANVLTFGAGSRLTVL.